The entry that follows covers one TCR beta chain sequence. The sample is drawn from a study of blood T cell repertoires in COVID-19. The CDR3 is 16 amino acids. V gave up 4 bases and J gave up 4 bases; unmatched junction bases: 9. Germline CDR1 SGDLS, CDR2 YYNGEE. Method: immunoSEQ multiplex PCR; TCRdb's copy keeps in-frame clones and lacks some. The table has 180,000 or so clones, over 75% seen once. J is TRBJ1-5 and V is TRBV9; 9 nucleotides line up with TRBD1. Material for sequencing was PBMCs or T cells enriched from blood (not recorded which). The receptor was isolated from a man between 45 and 60 years old who had recovered from COVID-19. DNA for the CDR3: TGTGCCAGCAGCCCTACGGACAGGGGAGGGAATCAGCCCCAGCATTTT. It is translated as CASSPTDRGGNQPQHF.